Below are 26 T cell receptor beta chains sequenced from a single sample in a study of T cell responses to AZD1222 COVID-19 vaccine. Profiling relied on immunoSEQ multiplex PCR, and the TCRdb table lists in-frame clones only, not all of them. The sample contains 90,000 to 120,000 clones, about 90% of which appear only once. The specimen comprised peripheral blood, sampled on day 0 of AZD1222 vaccination. The receptors derive from an adult in good health.

The rearrangement links TRBV15 to TRBJ1-5; D is ambiguous. Germline V gives CDR1 LNHNV, CDR2 YYDKDF (reference sequence). V lost 1 base, J lost 8 bases, and 12 bases lay in between. This CDR3 contains 14 residues. The CDR3 nucleotides are TGTGCCACCAGCAGAGTTAGCAGCGGGGAGCCCCAGCATTTT. It specifies CATSRVSSGEPQHF.

The chain couples TRBV30 to TRBJ1-5; D remains ambiguous. This CDR3 is built from 21 residues. Germline assignment: CDR1 GTSNPN and CDR2 SVGIG (reference sequence). V was shortened by 8 bases and J by 2 bases, with 37 bases between the two germline ends. CDR3 sequence reads: CARDSTPARPWLPKGNQPQHF. The CDR3 DNA reads TGTGCCCGAGACTCGACCCCGGCCCGCCCCTGGCTTCCAAAGGGCAATCAGCCCCAGCATTTT. Filled out from reference TRBV30 and TRBJ1-5, the complete variable domain reads SQTIHQWPATLVQPVGSPLSLECTVEGTSNPNLYWYRQAAGRGLQLLFYSVGIGQISSEVPQNLSASRPQDRQFILSSKKLLLSDSGFYLCARDSTPARPWLPKGNQPQHFGDGTRLSIL.

The rearrangement uses TRBV28 and TRBJ1-1; D remains unclear. Trimming shortened V by 3 bases and J by 4 bases, and 9 bases separated the two germline ends. The germline gives CDR1 MDHEN, CDR2 SYDVKM. The CDR3 runs 13 residues. Here the CDR3 DNA reads TGTGCCAGCAGTTTCTTCGAACGCACTGAAGCTTTCTTT. Residues: CASSFFERTEAFF. Variable domain in full (rest from reference TRBV28 and TRBJ1-1): DVKVTQSSRYLVKRTGEKVFLECVQDMDHENMFWYRQDPGLGLRLIYFSYDVKMKEKGDIPEGYSVSREKKERFSLILESASTNQTSMYLCASSFFERTEAFFGQGTRLTVV.

This clone came up once. The chain couples TRBV6-2 or TRBV6-3 to TRBJ2-2, with D uncertain. From germline, CDR1 is MNHEY and CDR2 SVGEGT. The CDR3 is 13 amino acids. V was pared by 2 bases and J by 7 bases, with 8 bases between. The CDR3 sequence: CASSYRRYGELFF. CDR3 DNA sequence: TGTGCCAGCAGTTACCGGCGATACGGGGAGCTGTTTTTT.

The chain recombines TRBV28 with TRBJ2-2; 8 bases are a match to TRBD2. Germline trimming cut 3 bases from V and 1 base from J; bases unmatched to any gene: 7. Germline CDR1 is MDHEN and CDR2 is SYDVKM. This CDR3 contains 17 residues. CDR3: CASSLRRGAENTGELFF. The CDR3, as DNA: TGTGCCAGCAGTTTGAGGCGGGGGGCAGAGAACACCGGGGAGCTGTTTTTT.

CDR3 protein: CASSFAPRGGNYEQFF. CDR3 in DNA: TGTGCCAGCAGCTTCGCCCCCCGTGGGGGGAACTATGAGCAGTTCTTC. The J gene is TRBJ2-1, the V gene TRBV5-4, with D perhaps TRBD2 (6 bases). V dropped 2 bases and J dropped 8 bases, with 20 bases sitting between them. The CDR3 length is 16 residues. Germline values: CDR1 SGHNT, CDR2 YYREEE (reference sequence).

V and J are TRBV9 and TRBJ1-4; TRBD1 matches 7 bases. Trimming cost V 4 bases and J 6 bases; bases outside gene matches: 6. CDR3 length: 14 amino acids. Germline V CDR1 and CDR2: SGDLS, YYNGEE. CDR3 sequence: CASSRLGQDEKLFF. The CDR3 nucleotides read TGTGCCAGCAGCCGACTTGGACAGGATGAAAAACTGTTTTTT.

The chain employs TRBV7-2 and TRBJ2-5, with unresolved D. Germline CDR1 reads SGHTA; CDR2 reads FQGNSA. Trimming removed 4 bases from V and 7 bases from J, with 7 bases in between. CDR3 size: 11 residues. The CDR3 reads CASSSQRTQYF. The CDR3 DNA reads as TGTGCCAGCAGCTCCCAAAGGACCCAGTACTTC.

The rearrangement uses TRBV5-1 and TRBJ1-2, with D tentatively TRBD1 (6 bases). The germline V gene encodes CDR1 SGHRS and CDR2 YFSETQ. Trimming removed 2 bases from V and 1 base from J, with 6 bases in between. CDR3 length equals 13 residues. The CDR3 region has the DNA TGCGCCAGCAGCTTACAGGGTAACTATGGCTACACCTTC. This translates into CASSLQGNYGYTF.

J is TRBJ2-7 and V is TRBV7-2, with D perhaps TRBD1 (7 bases). This CDR3 comprises 15 residues. The germline CDR1 and CDR2 sequences are SGHTA and FQGNSA. V was clipped by 5 bases and J by 0 bases, with 14 bases between them. CDR3 sequence (DNA): TGTGCCAGCAGCCGGGGGACAGCATACTCCTACGAGCAGTACTTC. Its protein product is CASSRGTAYSYEQYF.

The chain uses TRBV7-2 and TRBJ2-5; D is perhaps TRBD2 (5 bases). Germline V gene data show CDR1 as SGHTA and CDR2 as FQGNSA. V was trimmed by 1 base and J by 4 bases, leaving 16 bases between them. The length of the CDR3 is 16 residues. CDR3 bases: TGTGCCAGCAGCTTAGGAGGACGGAGGCTTGGAGAGACCCAGTACTTC. Its protein product is CASSLGGRRLGETQYF. The whole variable domain, filled in from reference TRBV7-2 and TRBJ2-5, reads GAGVSQSPSNKVTEKGKDVELRCDPISGHTALYWYRQSLGQGLEFLIYFQGNSAPDKSGLPSDRFSAERTGGSVSTLTIQRTQQEDSAVYLCASSLGGRRLGETQYFGPGTRLLVL.

The chain uses TRBV29-1 and TRBJ1-1; 9 nucleotides match TRBD1. J was trimmed by 0 bases and V by 6 bases; bases with no gene match: 5. The germline V gene encodes CDR1 SQVTM and CDR2 ANQGSEA. The CDR3 contains 14 residues. CDR3 sequence reads: CSVGTGGMNTEAFF. In nucleotides, the CDR3 is TGCAGCGTGGGAACAGGGGGCATGAACACTGAAGCTTTCTTT.

This rearrangement joins TRBV4-1 to TRBJ2-7; tentative D call: TRBD1 (6 bases). This CDR3 has 17 amino acids. Germline assignment: CDR1 MGHRA and CDR2 YSYEKL. Trimming left V 4 bases short and J 2 bases short, with 21 bases between. CDR3 in amino acids: CASSPFQTGTPTYEQYF. DNA of the CDR3: TGCGCCAGCAGCCCGTTTCAAACCGGGACACCTACCTACGAGCAGTACTTC.

This chain joins TRBV5-6 and TRBJ2-3; a possible D gene is TRBD2 (7 bases). This CDR3 has 16 amino acids. The germline gives CDR1 SGHDT, CDR2 YYEEEE. V lost 4 bases to trimming and J lost 0 bases, with 15 bases between them. DNA of the CDR3: TGTGCCAGCAGCCCCTACGGGGGGCTTAGCACAGATACGCAGTATTTT. Translated: CASSPYGGLSTDTQYF.

J is TRBJ1-2 and V is TRBV5-4; weak D call: TRBD1 (6 bases). V lost 2 bases and J 4 bases, leaving 15 bases between the germline ends. Germline V gene data show CDR1 as SGHNT and CDR2 as YYREEE (reference sequence). The CDR3 runs 15 residues. The CDR3 sequence is CASSLQGATVYGYTF. DNA for the CDR3: TGTGCCAGCAGCTTACAGGGAGCCACTGTCTATGGCTACACCTTC. Using reference TRBV5-4 and TRBJ1-2 for the parts outside the CDR3, the full variable domain is ETGVTQSPTHLIKTRGQQVTLRCSSQSGHNTVSWYQQALGQGPQFIFQYYREEENGRGNFPPRFSGLQFPNYSSELNVNALELDDSALYLCASSLQGATVYGYTFGSGTRLTVV.

The V gene is TRBV18, the J gene TRBJ2-4; TRBD1 or TRBD2 may be the D gene (5 bases each). This CDR3 has 19 residues. Trimming stripped 3 bases from V and 4 bases from J, with 25 bases between. Germline lookup yields CDR1 KGHSH and CDR2 LQKENI. CDR3 DNA: TGTGCCAGCTCACCGCCCTGGGACCCCAATAAGGCGCTTAAAAACATTCAGTACTTC. Translated, it gives CASSPPWDPNKALKNIQYF.

The rearrangement links TRBV7-8 to TRBJ2-1; D possibly uses TRBD1 or TRBD2 (5 bases each). The V end lost 8 bases, the J end lost 9 bases, and 29 bases lay between the germline ends. This CDR3 contains 17 residues. Germline lookup yields CDR1 SGHVS and CDR2 FQNEAQ. The CDR3 DNA is TGTGCCAGCGTAGAATCCGGGACCACTGCCCTTAAGGGTGAGCAGTTCTTC. Amino acid sequence: CASVESGTTALKGEQFF. Supplemented by reference TRBV7-8 and TRBJ2-1, the full variable domain reads GAGVSQSPRYKVAKRGQDVALRCDPISGHVSLFWYQQALGQGPEFLTYFQNEAQLDKSGLPSDRFFAERPEGSVSTLKIQRTQQEDSAVYLCASVESGTTALKGEQFFGPGTRLTVL.

The chain recombines TRBV5-1 with TRBJ2-4, with D perhaps TRBD1 (6 bases). The CDR3 length is 15 residues. V lost 0 bases, J lost 1 base, and 8 bases lay in between. Germline V lookup: CDR1 SGHRS, CDR2 YFSETQ. The CDR3 bases are TGCGCCAGCAGCTTGGCAGGGGAGGCCAAAAACATTCAGTACTTC. Translated: CASSLAGEAKNIQYF.

The chain combines TRBV6-5 with TRBJ2-2; D is unresolved. This CDR3 has 14 amino acids. The V gene's germline CDR1 is MNHEY and CDR2 SVGAGI. Trimming removed 6 bases at V and 7 bases at J, with 15 bases between. CDR3 sequence (DNA): TGTGCCAGCAGAGCCCTCACTCCTTACGGGGAGCTGTTTTTT. The encoded protein is CASRALTPYGELFF.

V is TRBV18 and J is TRBJ1-2; TRBD1 matches at 7 bases. V was clipped by 6 bases and J by 8 bases; unmatched bases: 9. The germline V gene encodes CDR1 KGHSH and CDR2 LQKENI. The CDR3 runs to 13 residues. The CDR3 reads CASSYDRVDGYTF. CDR3 nucleotides: TGTGCCAGCTCCTACGACAGGGTCGACGGCTACACCTTC.

This clone was observed a handful of times. This chain uses TRBV20-1 with TRBJ1-6; D is ambiguous. The germline V and J ends were trimmed by 3 bases and 9 bases, with 12 bases remaining between them. Germline CDR1 DFQATT, CDR2 SNEGSKA (reference sequence). The CDR3 has 13 amino acids. The CDR3 coding sequence is TGCAGTGCTAGTCGAGGATTTGTTTCACCCCTCCACTTT. This codes for CSASRGFVSPLHF.

The chain recombines TRBV12-3 or TRBV12-4 with TRBJ2-1, with D possibly being TRBD1 or TRBD2 (5 bases each). V dropped 5 bases and J dropped 7 bases, with 12 bases sitting between them. This CDR3 comprises 13 residues. The DNA for the CDR3 is TGTGCCAGCAGTCGGGACGGAACTAATGAGCAGTTCTTC. This codes for CASSRDGTNEQFF.

The rearrangement uses TRBV18 and TRBJ1-5; possible D gene TRBD1, 5 bases. CDR1 KGHSH and CDR2 LQKENI come from the germline V gene. The CDR3 sequence is 16 residues long. The V and J ends lost 3 bases and 7 bases respectively, with 19 bases between them. The CDR3 DNA sequence: TGTGCCAGCTCACCCCGTGGTACAGGAGGGGTCCAGCCCCAGCATTTT. Amino acids: CASSPRGTGGVQPQHF.

V and J are TRBV2 and TRBJ1-3; D gene unclear. Trimming removed 3 bases from V and 2 bases from J, with 8 bases in between. Germline assignment: CDR1 SNHLY and CDR2 FYNNEI. CDR3 size: 14 residues. Here the CDR3 DNA reads TGTGCCAGCAGTGACGCGACGGCTGGAAACACCATATATTTT. It translates to CASSDATAGNTIYF.

CDR3 in DNA: TGTGCCAGTAATCTAGCGGGGGAAACACAAGAGACCCAGTACTTC. Amino acids: CASNLAGETQETQYF. V and J are TRBV9 and TRBJ2-5, with 10 bases matching TRBD2. V was clipped by 8 bases and J by 2 bases; unmatched bases: 9. CDR3 size: 15 residues. Germline CDR1 SGDLS, CDR2 YYNGEE.

The chain has TRBV6-1 and TRBJ1-5; D remains ambiguous. Trimming shortened V by 6 bases and J by 3 bases, and 21 bases separated the two germline ends. CDR1 MNHNS and CDR2 SASEGT come from the germline V gene. The CDR3 length is 17 residues. The CDR3 nucleotides are TGTGCCAGCAGCGAACCCATCCGGAAGACCGACAATCAGCCCCAGCATTTT. Protein: CASSEPIRKTDNQPQHF.